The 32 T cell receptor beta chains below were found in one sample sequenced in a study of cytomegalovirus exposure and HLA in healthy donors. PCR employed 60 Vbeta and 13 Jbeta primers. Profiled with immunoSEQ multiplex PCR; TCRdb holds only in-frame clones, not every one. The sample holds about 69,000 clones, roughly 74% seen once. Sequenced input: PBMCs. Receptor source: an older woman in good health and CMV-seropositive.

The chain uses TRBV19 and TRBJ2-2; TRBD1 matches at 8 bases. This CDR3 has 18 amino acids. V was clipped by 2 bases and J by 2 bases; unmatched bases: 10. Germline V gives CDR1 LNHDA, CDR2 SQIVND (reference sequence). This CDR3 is CASSIRGSGTGNTGELFF. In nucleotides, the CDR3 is TGTGCCAGTAGTATAAGGGGATCCGGGACAGGAAACACCGGGGAGCTGTTTTTT.

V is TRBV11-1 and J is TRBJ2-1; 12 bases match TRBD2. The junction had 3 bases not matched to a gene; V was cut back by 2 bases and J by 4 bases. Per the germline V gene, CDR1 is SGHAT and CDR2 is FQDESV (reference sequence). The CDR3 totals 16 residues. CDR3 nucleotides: TGTGCCAGCAGCTTACTAGCGGGGGGGCGTTACAATGAGCAGTTCTTC. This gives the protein CASSLLAGGRYNEQFF.

The CDR3 DNA follows: TGTGCCAGCAGTGTCCAGTTGAACACTGAAGCTTTCTTT. Its protein is CASSVQLNTEAFF. V is TRBV9 and J is TRBJ1-1, with D unclear. The CDR3 is made up of 13 amino acids. Germline values: CDR1 SGDLS, CDR2 YYNGEE. The V end lost 5 bases, the J end lost 0 bases, and 8 bases lay between the germline ends.

This chain's CDR3 is CASSQFPRQFSSYGYTF. In DNA form, the CDR3 reads TGCGCCAGCAGTCAATTTCCCAGACAATTTTCCAGCTATGGCTACACCTTC. The rearrangement uses TRBV23-1 and TRBJ1-2, with D unclear. TRBV23-1 is an ORF; its function is uncertain. Trimming took off 1 base at V and 4 bases at J, with 19 bases between the two ends. The CDR3 length is 17 residues.

The CDR3 loop reads CASSLGQGMNTEAFF. For the CDR3, the DNA is TGTGCCAGCAGCCTGGGACAGGGGATGAACACTGAAGCTTTCTTT. The chain is built from TRBV5-4 and TRBJ1-1, with 10 nucleotides matching TRBD1. The length of the CDR3 is 15 residues. V gave up 4 bases and J gave up 0 bases; unmatched junction bases: 3. Per the germline V gene, CDR1 is SGHNT and CDR2 is YYREEE (reference sequence).

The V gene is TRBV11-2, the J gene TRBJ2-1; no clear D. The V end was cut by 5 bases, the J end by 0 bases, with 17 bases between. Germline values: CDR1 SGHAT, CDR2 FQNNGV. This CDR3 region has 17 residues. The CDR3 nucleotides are TGTGCCAGCAGCCCACGGCCAGCAGGCTTCTCCTACAATGAGCAGTTCTTC. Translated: CASSPRPAGFSYNEQFF.

The CDR3 region is CASRRGGDQPQHF. Written as DNA, the CDR3 is TGTGCCAGCAGGAGGGGGGGGGATCAGCCCCAGCATTTT. The J gene is TRBJ1-5, the V gene TRBV6-1; a possible D gene is TRBD1 (6 bases). Germline V lookup: CDR1 MNHNS, CDR2 SASEGT. Trimming left V 6 bases short and J 5 bases short, with 11 bases between. The CDR3 extends over 13 amino acids.

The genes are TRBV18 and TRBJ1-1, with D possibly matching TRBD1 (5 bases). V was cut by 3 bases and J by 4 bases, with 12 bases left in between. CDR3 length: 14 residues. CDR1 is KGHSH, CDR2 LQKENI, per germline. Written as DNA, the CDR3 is TGTGCCAGCTCACCGGGGCAGGGTTCCACTGAAGCTTTCTTT. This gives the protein CASSPGQGSTEAFF.

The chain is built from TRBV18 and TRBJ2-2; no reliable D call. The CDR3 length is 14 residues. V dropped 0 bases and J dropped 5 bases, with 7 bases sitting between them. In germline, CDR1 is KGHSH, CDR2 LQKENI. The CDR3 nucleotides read TGTGCCAGCTCACCACCGGCGAGGACCGGGGAGCTGTTTTTT. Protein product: CASSPPARTGELFF.

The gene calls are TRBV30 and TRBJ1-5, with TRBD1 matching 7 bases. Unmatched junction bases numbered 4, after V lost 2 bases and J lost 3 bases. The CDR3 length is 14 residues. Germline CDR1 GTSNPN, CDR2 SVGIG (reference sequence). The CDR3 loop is CAWSHRGYNQPQHF. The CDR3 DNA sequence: TGTGCCTGGAGTCACAGGGGTTACAATCAGCCCCAGCATTTT.

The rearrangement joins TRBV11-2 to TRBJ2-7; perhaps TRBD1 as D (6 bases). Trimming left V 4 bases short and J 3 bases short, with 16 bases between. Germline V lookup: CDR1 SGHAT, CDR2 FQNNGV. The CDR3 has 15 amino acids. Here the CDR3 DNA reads TGTGCCAGCAGCTCTCTTACAGGGATCCGCTACGAGCAGTACTTC. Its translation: CASSSLTGIRYEQYF.

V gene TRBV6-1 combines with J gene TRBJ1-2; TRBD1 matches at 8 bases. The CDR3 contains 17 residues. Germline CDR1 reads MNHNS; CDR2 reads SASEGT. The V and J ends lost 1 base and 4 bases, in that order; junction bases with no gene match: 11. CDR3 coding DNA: TGTGCCAGCAGTGAAGATAGATTAACCAGGGGGCTCTATGGCTACACCTTC. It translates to CASSEDRLTRGLYGYTF.

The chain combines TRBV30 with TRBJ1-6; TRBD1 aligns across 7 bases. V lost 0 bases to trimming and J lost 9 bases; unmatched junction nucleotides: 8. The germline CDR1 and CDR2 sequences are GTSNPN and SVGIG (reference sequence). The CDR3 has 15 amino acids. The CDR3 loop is CAWSVRMTGSSPLHF. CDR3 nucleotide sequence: TGTGCCTGGAGTGTTAGGATGACAGGGAGTTCACCCCTCCACTTT.

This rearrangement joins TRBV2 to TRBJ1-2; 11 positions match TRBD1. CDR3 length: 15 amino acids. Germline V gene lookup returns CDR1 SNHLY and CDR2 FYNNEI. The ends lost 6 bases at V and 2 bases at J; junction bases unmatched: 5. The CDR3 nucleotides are TGTGCCAGCAGGGGCGGACAGGGGGCGAACTATGGCTACACCTTC. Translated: CASRGGQGANYGYTF. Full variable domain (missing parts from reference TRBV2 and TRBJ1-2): EPEVTQTPSHQVTQMGQEVILRCVPISNHLYFYWYRQILGQKVEFLVSFYNNEISEKSEIFDDQFSVERPDGSNFTLKIRSTKLEDSAMYFCASRGGQGANYGYTFGSGTRLTVV.

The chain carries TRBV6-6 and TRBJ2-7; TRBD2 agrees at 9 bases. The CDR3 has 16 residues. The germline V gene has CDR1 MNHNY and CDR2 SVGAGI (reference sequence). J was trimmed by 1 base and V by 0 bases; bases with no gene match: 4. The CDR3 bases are TGTGCCAGCAGTTACTCCCAAGCGGGGGGTTCCTACGAGCAGTACTTC. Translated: CASSYSQAGGSYEQYF.

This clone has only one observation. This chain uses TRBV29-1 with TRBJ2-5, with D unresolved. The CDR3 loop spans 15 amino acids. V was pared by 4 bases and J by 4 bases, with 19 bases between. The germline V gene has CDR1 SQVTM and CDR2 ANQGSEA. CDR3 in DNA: TGCAGCGTTGTGAGCCTATCAGGTTTAGGAGAGACCCAGTACTTC. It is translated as CSVVSLSGLGETQYF.

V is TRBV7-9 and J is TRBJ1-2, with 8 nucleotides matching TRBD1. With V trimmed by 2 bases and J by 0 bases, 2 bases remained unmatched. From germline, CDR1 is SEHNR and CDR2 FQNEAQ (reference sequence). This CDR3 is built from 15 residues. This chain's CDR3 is CASSLRTGSNYGYTF. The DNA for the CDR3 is TGTGCCAGCAGCTTAAGGACAGGGTCTAACTATGGCTACACCTTC.

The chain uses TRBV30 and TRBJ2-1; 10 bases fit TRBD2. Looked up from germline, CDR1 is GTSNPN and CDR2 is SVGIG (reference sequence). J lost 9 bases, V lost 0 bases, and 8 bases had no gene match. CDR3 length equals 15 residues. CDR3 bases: TGTGCCTGGAGTGTAAGGAGCGGGAGGGCAGGTGAGCAGTTCTTC. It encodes CAWSVRSGRAGEQFF.

Written as DNA, the CDR3 is TGCAGCGTTGGGACAGGGATATATGGCTACACCTTC. This translates into CSVGTGIYGYTF. The rearrangement links TRBV29-1 to TRBJ1-2, with TRBD1 identical over 8 bases. The CDR3 has 12 residues. In germline, CDR1 is SQVTM, CDR2 ANQGSEA. J lost 5 bases, V lost 4 bases, and 3 bases had no gene match. The full variable domain, its missing parts supplied by reference TRBV29-1 and TRBJ1-2, is SAVISQKPSRDICQRGTSLTIQCQVDSQVTMMFWYRQQPGQSLTLIATANQGSEATYESGFVIDKFPISRPNLTFSTLTVSNMSPEDSSIYLCSVGTGIYGYTFGSGTRLTVV.

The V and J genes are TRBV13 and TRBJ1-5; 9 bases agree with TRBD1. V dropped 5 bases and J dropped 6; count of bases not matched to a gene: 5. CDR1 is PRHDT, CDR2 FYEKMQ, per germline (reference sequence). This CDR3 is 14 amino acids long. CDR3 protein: CASSIKDRGQPQHF. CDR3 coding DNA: TGTGCCAGCAGCATAAAGGACAGGGGTCAGCCCCAGCATTTT.

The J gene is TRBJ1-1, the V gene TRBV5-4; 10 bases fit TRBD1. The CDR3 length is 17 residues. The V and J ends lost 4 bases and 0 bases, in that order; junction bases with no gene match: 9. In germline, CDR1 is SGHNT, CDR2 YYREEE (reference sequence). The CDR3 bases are TGTGCCAGCAGCCCGCCGGGACAGGGGCTTCTGAACACTGAAGCTTTCTTT. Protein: CASSPPGQGLLNTEAFF.

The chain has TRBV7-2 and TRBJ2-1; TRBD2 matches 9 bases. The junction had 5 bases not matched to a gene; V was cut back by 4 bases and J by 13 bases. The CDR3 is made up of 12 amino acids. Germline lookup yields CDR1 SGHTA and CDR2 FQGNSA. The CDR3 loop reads CASSSTSGPQFF. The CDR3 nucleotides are TGTGCCAGCAGCTCGACTAGCGGCCCCCAGTTCTTC.

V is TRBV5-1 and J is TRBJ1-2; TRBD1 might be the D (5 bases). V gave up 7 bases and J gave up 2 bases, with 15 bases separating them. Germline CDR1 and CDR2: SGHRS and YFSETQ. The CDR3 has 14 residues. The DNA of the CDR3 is TGCGCCAGCTCCGGGGGAGATGTAAACTATGGCTACACCTTC. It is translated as CASSGGDVNYGYTF.

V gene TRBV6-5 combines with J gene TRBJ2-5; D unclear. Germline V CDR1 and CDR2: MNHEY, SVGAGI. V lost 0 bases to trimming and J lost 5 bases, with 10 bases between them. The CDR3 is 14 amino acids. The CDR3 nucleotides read TGTGCCAGCAGTTACTCCGGGTATTGGGAGACCCAGTACTTC. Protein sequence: CASSYSGYWETQYF.

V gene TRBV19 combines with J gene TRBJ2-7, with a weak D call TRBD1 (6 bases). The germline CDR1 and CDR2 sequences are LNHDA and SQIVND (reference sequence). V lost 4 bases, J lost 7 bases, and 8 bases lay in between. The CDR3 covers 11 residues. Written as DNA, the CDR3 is TGTGCCAGTAGTACCACAGGGGAGCAGTACTTC. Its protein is CASSTTGEQYF.

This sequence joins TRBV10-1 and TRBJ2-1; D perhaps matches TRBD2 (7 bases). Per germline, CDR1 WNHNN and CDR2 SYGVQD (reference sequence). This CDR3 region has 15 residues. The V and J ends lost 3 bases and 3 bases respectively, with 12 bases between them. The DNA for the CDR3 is TGCGCCAGCAGTGATGGCGGGGGCTTCTACAATGAGCAGTTCTTC. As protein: CASSDGGGFYNEQFF.

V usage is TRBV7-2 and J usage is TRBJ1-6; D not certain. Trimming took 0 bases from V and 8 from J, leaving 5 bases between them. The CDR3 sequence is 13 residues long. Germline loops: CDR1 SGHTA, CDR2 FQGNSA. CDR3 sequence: CASSLAQDSPLHF. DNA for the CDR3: TGTGCCAGCAGCTTAGCGCAGGATTCACCCCTCCACTTT. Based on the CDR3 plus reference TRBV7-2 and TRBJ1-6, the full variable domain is GAGVSQSPSNKVTEKGKDVELRCDPISGHTALYWYRQSLGQGLEFLIYFQGNSAPDKSGLPSDRFSAERTGGSVSTLTIQRTQQEDSAVYLCASSLAQDSPLHFGNGTRLTVT.

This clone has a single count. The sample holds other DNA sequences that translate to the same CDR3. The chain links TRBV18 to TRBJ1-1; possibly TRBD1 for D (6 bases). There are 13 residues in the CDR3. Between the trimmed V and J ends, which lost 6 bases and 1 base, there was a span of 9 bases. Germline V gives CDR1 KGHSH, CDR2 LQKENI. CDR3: CASSPTGNTEAFF. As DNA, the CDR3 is TGTGCCAGCTCTCCGACAGGGAACACTGAAGCTTTCTTT. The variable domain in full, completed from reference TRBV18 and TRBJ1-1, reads NAGVMQNPRHLVRRRGQEARLRCSPMKGHSHVYWYRQLPEEGLKFMVYLQKENIIDESGMPKERFSAEFPKEGPSILRIQQVVRGDSAAYFCASSPTGNTEAFFGQGTRLTVV.

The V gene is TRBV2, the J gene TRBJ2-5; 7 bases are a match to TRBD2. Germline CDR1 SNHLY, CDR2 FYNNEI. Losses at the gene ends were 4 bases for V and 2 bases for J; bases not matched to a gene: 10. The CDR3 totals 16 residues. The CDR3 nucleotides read TGTGCCAGCAGTGTCCTGGCTAGCGGAAGACAAGAGACCCAGTACTTC. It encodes CASSVLASGRQETQYF.

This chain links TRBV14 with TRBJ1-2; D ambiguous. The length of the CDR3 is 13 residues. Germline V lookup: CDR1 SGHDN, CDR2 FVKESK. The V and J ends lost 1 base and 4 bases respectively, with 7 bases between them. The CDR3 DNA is TGTGCCAGCAGCCAAGTTTCCCGCTATGGCTACACCTTC. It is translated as CASSQVSRYGYTF.

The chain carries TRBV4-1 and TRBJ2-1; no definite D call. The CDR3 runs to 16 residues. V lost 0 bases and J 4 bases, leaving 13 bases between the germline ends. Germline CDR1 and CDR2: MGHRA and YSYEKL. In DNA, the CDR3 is TGCGCCAGCAGCCAAGATCCTAGGAGCAAATACAATGAGCAGTTCTTC. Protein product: CASSQDPRSKYNEQFF.

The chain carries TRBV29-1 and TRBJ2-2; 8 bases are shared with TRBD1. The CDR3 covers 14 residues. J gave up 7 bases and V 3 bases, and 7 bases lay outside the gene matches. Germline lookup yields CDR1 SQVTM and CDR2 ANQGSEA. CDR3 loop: CSVEGQGAVGELFF. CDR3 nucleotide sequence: TGCAGCGTTGAGGGGCAGGGGGCGGTCGGGGAGCTGTTTTTT.